The 14 T cell receptor beta chains listed next were all sequenced from one sample in a study of blood T cells in healthy people across ages. The use of a sample-barcoded 5' primer and a J-beta primer mix characterized a second PCR of about 7 to 12 cycles. TCRdb re-called the 5' RACE reads through MiXCR, storing one row per CDR3 protein. The sample contains 710,000 or so distinct CDR3 sequences, 22% of which appear only once. Specimen: blood. These receptors were collected from a man between 65 and 79 years old in good health.

The rearrangement uses TRBV20-1 and TRBJ1-5; a possible D gene is TRBD1 (5 bases). The germline CDR1 and CDR2 sequences are DFQATT and SNEGSKA (reference sequence). V was clipped by 6 bases and J by 0 bases, with 12 bases between them. The CDR3 covers 14 residues. The CDR3 reads CSAAGGNSNQPQHF. CDR3 bases: TGCAGTGCCGCGGGGGGGAATAGCAATCAGCCCCAGCATTTT.

V gene TRBV11-2 combines with J gene TRBJ1-2; D may be TRBD1 (5 bases). V shed 5 bases and J shed 12 bases, with 19 bases lying between them. The CDR3 sequence is 13 residues long. The V gene's germline CDR1 is SGHAT and CDR2 FQNNGV. The CDR3 bases are TGTGCCAGCAGCCTGATACCGGGACTGTTTAACACCTTC. Its translation is CASSLIPGLFNTF.

This clonotype has only a few counts. The chain is built from TRBV2 and TRBJ2-4; D remains ambiguous. This CDR3 comprises 15 residues. Trimming removed 1 base from V and 0 bases from J, with 7 bases in between. Germline CDR1 SNHLY, CDR2 FYNNEI. The chain's CDR3 is CASSEEYLAKNIQYF. The DNA for the CDR3 is TGTGCCAGCAGTGAAGAGTACCTAGCCAAAAACATTCAGTACTTC.

This chain joins TRBV28 and TRBJ1-4, with D possibly matching TRBD1 (5 bases). The ends were cut back, 9 bases at V and 8 bases at J, with 19 bases in the middle. The CDR3 sequence is 14 residues long. CDR1 is MDHEN, CDR2 SYDVKM, per germline. CDR3 in amino acids: CASSTDSRMEKLFF. CDR3 sequence (DNA): TGTGCCAGTTCCACCGACAGTCGAATGGAAAAACTGTTTTTT.

The table lists this clonotype with a few counts. The rearrangement links TRBV5-6 to TRBJ1-2; the D is unclear. Trimming took 5 bases from V and 6 from J, leaving 20 bases between them. CDR1 is SGHDT, CDR2 YYEEEE, per germline. This CDR3 has 15 residues. Here the CDR3 DNA reads TGTGCCAGCAGGCCCAGTCTGGGGTCCTATGATGGCTACACCTTC. Translation gives CASRPSLGSYDGYTF.

This chain links TRBV20-1 with TRBJ2-5; D gene ambiguous. The CDR3 is 13 residues long. V shed 3 bases and J shed 2 bases, with 10 bases lying between them. Germline CDR1 and CDR2: DFQATT and SNEGSKA (reference sequence). The CDR3 sequence: CSASWSIQETQYF. The CDR3, as DNA: TGCAGTGCTAGCTGGAGCATACAAGAGACCCAGTACTTC.

This clonotype was observed at least ten times. The V gene is TRBV7-8, the J gene TRBJ2-3, with D tentatively TRBD1 (6 bases). This CDR3 region has 15 residues. The V end lost 4 bases, the J end lost 4 bases, and 15 bases lay between the germline ends. The germline gives CDR1 SGHVS, CDR2 FQNEAQ. The CDR3 region has the DNA TGTGCCAGCAGCTATAGAAGGGGGAGCGCAGATACGCAGTATTTT. Residues: CASSYRRGSADTQYF.

V and J are TRBV11-2 and TRBJ2-5; TRBD2 matches 11 bases. The junction had 9 bases not matched to a gene; V was cut back by 5 bases and J by 1 base. CDR1 is SGHAT and CDR2 is FQNNGV in the germline V gene. The CDR3 contains 17 residues. CDR3 DNA: TGTGCCAGCAGCCTACAGGTTCTAGCGGGGGGCCAAGAGACCCAGTACTTC. It yields the protein CASSLQVLAGGQETQYF.

This chain links TRBV7-3 with TRBJ2-4; possible D gene TRBD1, 5 bases. CDR1 is SGHTA, CDR2 FQGTGA, per germline. CDR3 length: 12 residues. V lost 1 base and J 15 bases, leaving 13 bases between the germline ends. The CDR3 DNA reads TGTGCCAGCAGCTTAAAGGCAGGGCCCTTGTACTTC. This gives the protein CASSLKAGPLYF.

V gene TRBV4-1 combines with J gene TRBJ2-1; 7 bases line up with TRBD2. This CDR3 is built from 13 residues. Germline CDR1 MGHRA, CDR2 YSYEKL. With V trimmed by 4 bases and J by 9 bases, 6 bases remained unmatched. CDR3 in amino acids: CASSPGLDREQFF. For the CDR3, the DNA is TGCGCCAGCAGCCCCGGACTAGATCGTGAGCAGTTCTTC.

V gene TRBV20-1 combines with J gene TRBJ1-2; possible D gene TRBD1, 5 bases. Per the germline V gene, CDR1 is DFQATT and CDR2 is SNEGSKA (reference sequence). The V and J ends lost 0 bases and 6 bases respectively, with 11 bases between them. The CDR3 spans 13 residues. The DNA for the CDR3 is TGCAGTGCTAGAGATGAAGGGGACCATGGCTACACCTTC. Protein product: CSARDEGDHGYTF.

J is TRBJ2-2 and V is TRBV9; D is unresolved. From germline, CDR1 is SGDLS and CDR2 YYNGEE. The CDR3 is 11 residues long. V lost 0 bases to trimming and J lost 7 bases, with 1 base between them. The CDR3 bases are TGTGCCAGCAGCGTAGACGGGGAGCTGTTTTTT. Amino acids: CASSVDGELFF.

This clonotype was observed a few times. Sequence at one end of the junction differs from germline and may be a read error. This chain uses TRBV10-3 with TRBJ1-2; no clear D. This CDR3 is built from 13 residues. Germline CDR1 reads ENHRY; CDR2 reads SYGVKD. CDR3 sequence (DNA): TGTGCCATCAGTGCGGAGGGATTGTATGGCTGCACCTTC. It translates to CAISAEGLYGCTF.

The chain employs TRBV5-1 and TRBJ1-1, with D uncertain. The V gene's germline CDR1 is SGHRS and CDR2 YFSETQ. The CDR3 has 15 residues. V was trimmed by 1 base and J by 0 bases, leaving 10 bases between them. DNA for the CDR3: TGCGCCAGCAGCTTGACAACGGTCCTGAACACTGAAGCTTTCTTT. This codes for CASSLTTVLNTEAFF.